A single sample is the source of the 28 T cell receptor beta chains below, sequenced in a study of control samples from healthy donors and cancer patients. The data were produced by immunoSEQ multiplex PCR, yet TCRdb's version contains in-frame clones alone and is incomplete. The table shows roughly 120,000 clones, with approximately 90% occurring only once. The specimen sequenced was blood. These receptors were obtained from a woman in her 70s in good health.

The V call is TRBV19, the J call TRBJ2-3; weak D call: TRBD1 (5 bases). Between the trimmed V and J ends, which lost 1 base and 5 bases, there was a span of 13 bases. Germline loops: CDR1 LNHDA, CDR2 SQIVND (reference sequence). This CDR3 is 15 amino acids long. CDR3 in amino acids: CASSIGGQGKDTQYF. DNA of the CDR3: TGTGCCAGTAGTATAGGGGGTCAGGGAAAAGATACGCAGTATTTT. Filled out from reference TRBV19 and TRBJ2-3, the complete variable domain reads DGGITQSPKYLFRKEGQNVTLSCEQNLNHDAMYWYRQDPGQGLRLIYYSQIVNDFQKGDIAEGYSVSREKKESFPLTVTSAQKNPTAFYLCASSIGGQGKDTQYFGPGTRLTVL.

This chain connects TRBV19 to TRBJ1-2, with unresolved D. CDR1 is LNHDA, CDR2 SQIVND, per germline (reference sequence). Trimming cost V 3 bases and J 8 bases, with 13 bases left between them. The CDR3 contains 13 residues. The CDR3 sequence is CASSMSLVRGYTF. The CDR3, as DNA: TGTGCCAGTAGTATGTCTCTCGTCAGGGGCTACACCTTC.

The chain combines TRBV7-3 with TRBJ1-4; 8 bases match TRBD1. The ends lost 5 bases at V and 6 bases at J; junction bases unmatched: 8. Germline CDR1 is SGHTA and CDR2 is FQGTGA. The CDR3 is 15 amino acids. The DNA of the CDR3 is TGTGCCAGCAGCCCGACGGGGACAGGAGATGAAAAACTGTTTTTT. This translates into CASSPTGTGDEKLFF.

The V gene is TRBV11-2, the J gene TRBJ1-4; 10 positions agree with TRBD1. Losses at the gene ends were 5 bases for V and 8 bases for J; bases not matched to a gene: 11. The germline V gene encodes CDR1 SGHAT and CDR2 FQNNGV. This CDR3 is 16 amino acids long. CDR3 nucleotide sequence: TGTGCCAGCAGCCACAGGGCTGGGACAGGGGACGAAAAACTGTTTTTT. It is translated as CASSHRAGTGDEKLFF.

This chain links TRBV3-1 (or the pseudogene TRBV3-2) with TRBJ1-6; D unclear. The CDR3 covers 14 residues. The V and J ends lost 0 bases and 7 bases respectively, with 7 bases between them. Germline lookup yields CDR1 LGHDT and CDR2 YNNKEL (reference sequence). CDR3 coding DNA: TGTGCCAGCAGCCAAGATGACCAAAATTCACCCCTCCACTTT. This encodes CASSQDDQNSPLHF.

This chain connects TRBV7-3 to TRBJ2-7; D not certain. The CDR3 is 14 residues long. V gave up 5 bases and J gave up 4 bases, with 15 bases separating them. CDR1 and CDR2 (germline): SGHTA, FQGTGA. The CDR3 loop reads CASSPTTHSYEQYF. DNA of the CDR3: TGTGCCAGCAGCCCAACCACCCACAGTTACGAGCAGTACTTC. Full variable domain (missing parts from reference TRBV7-3 and TRBJ2-7): GAGVSQTPSNKVTEKGKYVELRCDPISGHTALYWYRQSLGQGPEFLIYFQGTGAADDSGLPNDRFFAVRPEGSVSTLKIQRTERGDSAVYLCASSPTTHSYEQYFGPGTRLTVT.

The chain is built from TRBV3-1 (or the pseudogene TRBV3-2) and TRBJ2-7; D may be TRBD1 (6 bases). CDR1 LGHDT and CDR2 YNNKEL come from the germline V gene (reference sequence). The CDR3 loop spans 14 amino acids. V lost 5 bases and J lost 3, with 14 bases in between. The CDR3 loop is CASSETSGDYEQYF. For the CDR3, the DNA is TGTGCCAGCAGCGAAACCTCAGGGGACTACGAGCAGTACTTC.

The chain employs TRBV9 and TRBJ2-2; D unclear. The CDR3 has 15 residues. CDR1 and CDR2 from the germline V gene are SGDLS and YYNGEE. The V end was cut by 3 bases, the J end by 2 bases, with 11 bases between. CDR3 sequence: CASSGEPTNTGELFF. CDR3 nucleotides: TGTGCCAGCAGCGGCGAACCGACTAACACCGGGGAGCTGTTTTTT.

This chain connects TRBV14 to TRBJ1-5; weak D call: TRBD1 (6 bases). The germline V gene encodes CDR1 SGHDN and CDR2 FVKESK. Between the trimmed V and J ends, which lost 1 base and 7 bases, there was a span of 20 bases. This CDR3 is built from 17 residues. In DNA form, the CDR3 reads TGTGCCAGCAGCCAAGGAGGTAGAAGCGGGGGCGGCCAGCCCCAGCATTTT. Translated, it gives CASSQGGRSGGGQPQHF.

The V gene is TRBV6-5, the J gene TRBJ2-7; D not resolved. The CDR3 consists of 12 residues. V was cut by 8 bases and J by 0 bases, with 8 bases left in between. Germline CDR1 reads MNHEY; CDR2 reads SVGAGI. The CDR3 loop reads CASAGISYEQYF. CDR3 coding DNA: TGTGCCAGCGCTGGGATCTCCTACGAGCAGTACTTC.

This chain joins TRBV18 and TRBJ1-3; D remains ambiguous. This CDR3 is 14 amino acids long. From germline, CDR1 is KGHSH and CDR2 LQKENI. The V and J ends lost 0 bases and 2 bases respectively, with 5 bases between them. Here the CDR3 reads CASSPPTAGNTIYF. CDR3 DNA sequence: TGTGCCAGCTCACCACCGACCGCTGGAAACACCATATATTTT.

The chain links TRBV6-1 to TRBJ2-7; 8 nucleotides line up with TRBD2. The junction had 15 bases not matched to a gene; V was cut back by 4 bases and J by 7 bases. The CDR3 spans 16 residues. Germline CDR1 MNHNS, CDR2 SASEGT. The DNA of the CDR3 is TGTGCCAGCAGTGGGGGTATAGCGGGGAGCTCGGGGGAGCAGTACTTC. It codes for CASSGGIAGSSGEQYF.

This chain joins TRBV19 and TRBJ1-1; D is unresolved. Trimming removed 6 bases at V and 3 bases at J, with 11 bases between. CDR1 and CDR2 (germline): LNHDA, SQIVND (reference sequence). This CDR3 has 13 amino acids. The CDR3 spells CASSTAGYTEAFF. Here the CDR3 DNA reads TGTGCCAGTAGCACGGCCGGTTACACTGAAGCTTTCTTT.

This chain links TRBV2 with TRBJ1-2; the D is unclear. CDR3 length: 13 residues. Per germline, CDR1 SNHLY and CDR2 FYNNEI. V dropped 6 bases and J dropped 4 bases, with 12 bases sitting between them. This CDR3 is CASRIDSPYGYTF. The CDR3 nucleotides read TGTGCCAGCAGAATAGATTCCCCCTATGGCTACACCTTC. The whole variable domain, remainder taken from reference TRBV2 and TRBJ1-2, is EPEVTQTPSHQVTQMGQEVILRCVPISNHLYFYWYRQILGQKVEFLVSFYNNEISEKSEIFDDQFSVERPDGSNFTLKIRSTKLEDSAMYFCASRIDSPYGYTFGSGTRLTVV.

The gene calls are TRBV5-1 and TRBJ1-5; 7 positions match TRBD1. The ends lost 2 bases at V and 7 bases at J; junction bases unmatched: 6. From germline, CDR1 is SGHRS and CDR2 YFSETQ. There are 14 residues in the CDR3. CDR3 amino acids: CASSFQGEGQPQHF. The CDR3 DNA reads as TGCGCCAGCAGCTTCCAGGGGGAGGGGCAGCCCCAGCATTTT.

This clone appeared once. This sequence joins TRBV18 and TRBJ2-3; 9 bases map to TRBD2. This CDR3 is built from 15 residues. The germline CDR1 and CDR2 sequences are KGHSH and LQKENI. The ends lost 6 bases at V and 6 bases at J; junction bases unmatched: 10. CDR3 in amino acids: CASSLVAGDPDTQYF. DNA for the CDR3: TGTGCCAGCTCGCTAGTAGCGGGGGATCCGGATACGCAGTATTTT. The complete variable domain, with remaining parts taken from reference TRBV18 and TRBJ2-3, reads NAGVMQNPRHLVRRRGQEARLRCSPMKGHSHVYWYRQLPEEGLKFMVYLQKENIIDESGMPKERFSAEFPKEGPSILRIQQVVRGDSAAYFCASSLVAGDPDTQYFGPGTRLTVL.

This clone was counted once. The chain couples TRBV10-1 to TRBJ2-6; D uncertain. The CDR3 loop spans 13 amino acids. V shed 11 bases and J shed 4 bases, with 12 bases lying between them. The germline CDR1 and CDR2 sequences are WNHNN and SYGVQD (reference sequence). The CDR3 reads CADPPAGANVLTF. Written as DNA, the CDR3 is TGCGCCGACCCCCCCGCGGGGGCCAACGTCCTGACTTTC.

This clone has at least ten counts. The chain is built from TRBV9 and TRBJ2-3; 7 bases are a match to TRBD2. With 3 bases clipped from V and 3 bases from J, the junction kept 10 bases outside the gene matches. The CDR3 has 16 residues. In germline, CDR1 is SGDLS, CDR2 YYNGEE. Written as DNA, the CDR3 is TGTGCCAGCAGCGCAACTACTCACGGGGGGACAGATACGCAGTATTTT. Translated, it gives CASSATTHGGTDTQYF.

The chain recombines TRBV18 with TRBJ2-2; no reliable D call. V was shortened by 1 base and J by 4 bases, with 4 bases between the two germline ends. The CDR3 covers 13 residues. CDR1 KGHSH and CDR2 LQKENI come from the germline V gene. The CDR3 loop is CASSPQGTGELFF. The CDR3 region has the DNA TGTGCCAGCTCACCACAGGGCACCGGGGAGCTGTTTTTT.

This sequence joins TRBV19 and TRBJ1-1, with D possibly matching TRBD1 (6 bases). The CDR3 is 15 residues long. Germline lookup yields CDR1 LNHDA and CDR2 SQIVND (reference sequence). The V end lost 8 bases, the J end lost 5 bases, and 21 bases lay between the germline ends. The CDR3 sequence: CASPHRGGSRTEAFF. DNA for the CDR3: TGTGCCAGTCCCCATAGGGGGGGCTCGAGGACTGAAGCTTTCTTT. Looking up the rest from reference TRBV19 and TRBJ1-1 gives the full variable domain: DGGITQSPKYLFRKEGQNVTLSCEQNLNHDAMYWYRQDPGQGLRLIYYSQIVNDFQKGDIAEGYSVSREKKESFPLTVTSAQKNPTAFYLCASPHRGGSRTEAFFGQGTRLTVV.

V usage is TRBV6-5 and J usage is TRBJ1-1; D is unclear. Germline CDR1 is MNHEY and CDR2 is SVGAGI. This CDR3 is 14 amino acids long. V lost 7 bases to trimming and J lost 1 base, with 13 bases between them. Here the CDR3 DNA reads TGTGCCAGCACCTCCTCTGGCAAGAACACTGAAGCTTTCTTT. This sequence encodes CASTSSGKNTEAFF.

This sequence joins TRBV6-2 or TRBV6-3 and TRBJ2-7; the match to TRBD1 covers 10 bases. CDR1 and CDR2 (germline): MNHEY, SVGEGT. The CDR3 spans 17 residues. J lost 3 bases, V lost 2 bases, and 10 bases had no gene match. The CDR3 DNA reads as TGTGCCAGCAGTTACACCCTAAGACAGGGGGCGGTCTACGAGCAGTACTTC. This codes for CASSYTLRQGAVYEQYF.

This clone appeared a single time. V and J are TRBV7-9 and TRBJ2-7; D is unresolved. CDR3 size: 12 residues. V was cut by 5 bases and J by 9 bases, with 14 bases left in between. Germline V gene lookup returns CDR1 SEHNR and CDR2 FQNEAQ (reference sequence). The CDR3 DNA reads TGTGCCAGCAGCCCCGTCTCTCGAGTGCAGTACTTC. Translation gives CASSPVSRVQYF.

This chain connects TRBV7-3 to TRBJ2-5, with D possibly being TRBD1 (5 bases). Germline V gives CDR1 SGHTA, CDR2 FQGTGA. The CDR3 length is 14 residues. V lost 5 bases and J lost 2, with 12 bases in between. CDR3 nucleotide sequence: TGTGCCAGCAGCAAAGTGGCAGGGCAAGAGACCCAGTACTTC. Its translation is CASSKVAGQETQYF.

This clone was recorded a few times. CDR3 loop: CASSLVGGLTRGGYTF. CDR3 nucleotides: TGTGCCAGCAGCTTGGTTGGGGGTCTAACGCGAGGTGGCTACACCTTC. The chain recombines TRBV5-4 with TRBJ1-2; a possible D gene is TRBD1 (5 bases). This CDR3 has 16 residues. Trimming pared 0 bases from V and 7 bases from J, leaving 19 bases between. Germline V gene lookup returns CDR1 SGHNT and CDR2 YYREEE (reference sequence).

CDR3 bases: TGCGCCAGCAGCATAACCACGACCGACACTGAAGCTTTCTTT. This sequence encodes CASSITTTDTEAFF. The chain has TRBV5-1 and TRBJ1-1; no clear D. Deletions cut 4 bases from V and 3 bases from J, with 13 bases between. This CDR3 has 14 amino acids. Germline CDR1 and CDR2: SGHRS and YFSETQ. The full variable domain, completed using reference TRBV5-1 and TRBJ1-1, is KAGVTQTPRYLIKTRGQQVTLSCSPISGHRSVSWYQQTPGQGLQFLFEYFSETQRNKGNFPGRFSGRQFSNSRSEMNVSTLELGDSALYLCASSITTTDTEAFFGQGTRLTVV.

The chain employs TRBV7-2 and TRBJ1-5; a possible D gene is TRBD1 (5 bases). The CDR3 totals 13 residues. In germline, CDR1 is SGHTA, CDR2 FQGNSA. V lost 5 bases to trimming and J lost 6 bases, with 11 bases between them. CDR3 in DNA: TGTGCCAGCAGCGCCGACGGGGGTCAGCCCCAGCATTTT. It yields the protein CASSADGGQPQHF.

The chain carries TRBV5-1 and TRBJ1-2; D gene uncertain. The CDR3 consists of 14 residues. Germline assignment: CDR1 SGHRS and CDR2 YFSETQ. The V end lost 3 bases, the J end lost 4 bases, and 13 bases lay between the germline ends. The CDR3 DNA is TGCGCCAGCAGCTCGGAGGGTATGGCCTATGGCTACACCTTC. Translated: CASSSEGMAYGYTF.